Given below is one T cell receptor beta chain in context. Sequencing was performed with immunoSEQ multiplex PCR; in TCRdb, only in-frame clones are kept and a portion is missing. The sample carries some 300,000 clones, roughly 90% recorded once. The source of the sample is a study of blood T cell repertoires in COVID-19. Study at large: COVID-19 samples collected from the United States, Italy and Spain covered acute and convalescent phases.

CDR3 length: 14 residues. Germline CDR1 is SNHLY and CDR2 is FYNNEI. The V segment lost 6 bases and the J segment 5 bases; nucleotides outside the gene matches: 9. Sequencing input: PBMCs or T cells enriched from blood (not recorded which). The genes are TRBV2 and TRBJ1-2; 7 positions agree with TRBD1. The source of this sequence is a woman between 25 and 40 years old who had recovered from COVID-19. The CDR3 DNA reads as TGTGCCAGCAGCCCTGTGACAGGGTATTATGGCTACACCTTC. This sequence encodes CASSPVTGYYGYTF.